This TCR beta chain is from a study of T cells in Graves' hyperthyroidism and ophthalmopathy. Study-wide results and caveats: Blood shared most expanded thyroid clonotypes above 0.001. Before onset, by a median of around six months, the model predicted ophthalmopathy. A 13 V-J signature model discriminated ophthalmopathy versus stable hyperthyroidism.

Template material for amplifying TCR beta CDR3 regions consisted of RNA transcripts. First-round RT-PCR targeting the TCR CDR3 was performed with the HTBI primer set. TCRdb fed the multiplex PCR reads into MiXCR, producing one record per CDR3 protein. The sample consists of about 200,000 distinct CDR3 sequences, under 20% of them appearing once. This CDR3 is built from 15 residues. Germline CDR1 is SGHTA and CDR2 is FQGNSA. V dropped 8 bases and J dropped 5 bases, with 21 bases sitting between them. This clonotype showed up just a few times. Its antigen is still unknown. Uncontrolled infection, other autoimmune disease, pregnancy and lactation each barred patients from inclusion.

The sequenced sample consisted of blood. The clonotype comes from a man between 45 and 60 years old with Graves' hyperthyroidism. The rearrangement uses TRBV7-2 and TRBJ1-2, with D possibly matching TRBD1 (5 bases). The DNA for the CDR3 is TGTGCCAGCGGCTCCCGACCCGGGACCGAATATGGCTACACCTTC. It yields the protein CASGSRPGTEYGYTF.